These T cell receptor beta chains were read from a single sample in a study of blood T cell repertoires in COVID-19. Assay: immunoSEQ multiplex PCR; the TCRdb copy retains only in-frame clones and omits some. This table has under 200,000 clones, roughly 86% appearing once. The sequenced sample consisted of peripheral blood. The receptors shown here come from a man between 60 and 75 years old with COVID-19, enrolled during active disease. The CDR3 runs from the conserved cysteine through the conserved F or W. A D gene is named only where the DNA matches it firmly. The size entry is marked missing in some rows and otherwise reads once, few, many or a size class.

d_gene	v_gene	j_gene	abundance	CDR3aa	CDR3nt
-	TRBV18	TRBJ2-5	-	CASGAEQETQYF	TGTGCCAGCGGGGCGGAACAAGAGACCCAGTACTTC
-	TRBV27	TRBJ1-5	-	CASRGQGPSNQPQHF	TGTGCCAGCAGGGGACAAGGACCTAGCAATCAGCCCCAGCATTTT
-	TRBV24-1	TRBJ1-1	-	CATSDLETAEAFF	TGTGCCACCAGTGATCTGGAGACAGCCGAAGCTTTCTTT
TRBD2	TRBV30	TRBJ2-7	few	CAWSGASGTMSYEQYF	TGTGCCTGGAGTGGGGCTAGCGGGACTATGTCCTACGAGCAGTACTTC
-	TRBV18	TRBJ2-4	-	CASSLDRAKNIQYF	TGTGCCAGCTCACTAGACAGGGCCAAAAACATTCAGTACTTC
TRBD1	TRBV7-2	TRBJ2-1	-	CASSPGTGTYNEQFF	TGTGCCAGCAGTCCCGGGACAGGGACCTACAATGAGCAGTTCTTC
-	TRBV3-1/TRBV3-2	TRBJ1-5	-	CASSQGRLPQGGQPQHF	TGTGCCAGCAGCCAAGGGAGACTCCCACAGGGCGGTCAGCCCCAGCATTTT
-	TRBV28	TRBJ1-2	-	CASSFGRRQNGYTF	TGTGCCAGCAGTTTCGGCAGGAGACAGAACGGCTACACCTTC
-	TRBV19	TRBJ1-6	once	CASSPTRGVSPLHF	TGTGCCAGTAGTCCTACCCGGGGGGTTTCACCCCTCCACTTT
TRBD2	TRBV24-1	TRBJ2-1	-	CATRTSGGAGVINEQFF	TGTGCCACCAGAACTAGCGGGGGGGCAGGGGTTATTAATGAGCAGTTCTTC
-	TRBV2	TRBJ1-1	few	CASSQGSEAFF	TGTGCCAGCAGTCAGGGTTCTGAAGCTTTCTTT
TRBD1	TRBV9	TRBJ2-1	few	CASSSHDRVPYNEQFF	TGTGCCAGCAGCTCCCACGACAGGGTCCCCTACAATGAGCAGTTCTTC
-	TRBV28	TRBJ1-5	-	CASGEGTYYSNQPQHF	TGTGCCAGCGGTGAAGGGACATACTATAGCAATCAGCCCCAGCATTTT
-	TRBV12-3/TRBV12-4	TRBJ1-2	-	CASRPGTINGYTF	TGTGCCAGCAGACCCGGGACTATAAATGGCTACACCTTC
TRBD1	TRBV3-1/TRBV3-2	TRBJ1-4	few	CASSPTGGSEKLFF	TGTGCCAGCAGCCCTACAGGGGGGAGTGAAAAACTGTTTTTT
-	TRBV5-1	TRBJ1-1	-	CASSTGTYNTEAFF	TGCGCCAGCAGTACCGGGACATACAACACTGAAGCTTTCTTT
-	TRBV9	TRBJ1-2	-	CASSVVNGYGYTF	TGTGCCAGCAGCGTAGTAAACGGCTATGGCTACACCTTC
TRBD2	TRBV19	TRBJ2-1	-	CASSTPPGTSRDNEQFF	TGTGCCAGTAGTACCCCCCCCGGGACTAGCAGAGACAATGAGCAGTTCTTC
-	TRBV29-1	TRBJ1-2	-	CSAATGYGYTF	TGCAGCGCTGCGACGGGGTATGGCTACACCTTC
-	TRBV28	TRBJ1-1	-	CASSSYRVVDTEAFF	TGTGCCAGCAGTTCCTACAGGGTTGTGGACACTGAAGCTTTCTTT
TRBD1	TRBV30	TRBJ2-5	-	CAWSIGTGGTETQYF	TGTGCCTGGAGTATCGGGACAGGGGGAACGGAGACCCAGTACTTC
TRBD1	TRBV7-2	TRBJ1-5	-	CASSSRQGFGFSQHF	TGTGCCAGCAGCTCAAGACAGGGGTTTGGTTTTTCCCAGCATTTT
-	TRBV19	TRBJ2-1	-	CASRSHTGAKKDEQFF	TGTGCCAGTAGATCGCATACGGGAGCGAAGAAGGATGAGCAGTTCTTC
TRBD1	TRBV5-1	TRBJ2-7	-	CASSLEWGQGYEQYF	TGCGCCAGCAGCTTGGAATGGGGACAGGGCTACGAGCAGTACTTC
TRBD1	TRBV7-2	TRBJ1-6	-	CASRPRTGYNSPLHF	TGTGCCAGCAGACCGAGGACAGGATATAATTCACCCCTCCACTTT
TRBD1	TRBV27	TRBJ1-6	-	CASSLGQVDNSPLHF	TGTGCCAGCAGTTTAGGACAGGTAGATAATTCACCCCTCCACTTT
TRBD1	TRBV7-8	TRBJ1-6	-	CASSLAGTGANSPLHF	TGTGCCAGCAGCTTAGCCGGGACAGGGGCTAATTCACCCCTCCACTTT
-	TRBV18	TRBJ1-6	once	CASSPGPEGTAPLHF	TGTGCCAGCTCACCCGGGCCAGAGGGAACGGCACCCCTCCACTTT
TRBD1	TRBV6-5	TRBJ1-5	-	CASSPGTGSFFWHF	TGTGCCAGCAGTCCTGGGACAGGGTCGTTTTTCTGGCATTTT
-	TRBV19	TRBJ1-5	few	CASSILSRGNNQPQHF	TGTGCCAGTAGTATATTGAGCCGAGGTAACAATCAGCCCCAGCATTTT
-	TRBV25-1	TRBJ1-4	-	CASRPQGVTNEKLFF	TGTGCCAGCAGGCCCCAAGGGGTGACTAATGAAAAACTGTTTTTT
-	TRBV5-1	TRBJ1-1	-	CASSWAQGTGTEAFF	TGCGCCAGCAGCTGGGCACAGGGAACCGGGACTGAAGCTTTCTTT
-	TRBV5-1	TRBJ2-3	-	CASSLERGTDTQYF	TGCGCCAGCAGCTTGGAGAGGGGCACAGATACGCAGTATTTT
-	TRBV3-1/TRBV3-2	TRBJ1-1	-	CASSQGPGHQEAFF	TGTGCCAGCAGCCAAGGACCGGGACATCAGGAAGCTTTCTTT
-	TRBV6-5	TRBJ2-5	few	CASSYGGETQYF	TGTGCCAGCAGTTACGGGGGCGAGACCCAGTACTTC
-	TRBV19	TRBJ1-5	-	CASRKDREQPQHF	TGTGCCAGTAGAAAGGACAGAGAACAGCCCCAGCATTTT
-	TRBV6-5	TRBJ1-3	-	CASRTQVLGDTIYF	TGTGCCAGCCGCACCCAGGTTCTAGGGGACACCATATATTTT
TRBD1	TRBV6-5	TRBJ1-4	-	CASRTDRDSYRKLFF	TGTGCCAGCAGAACTGACAGGGATAGTTATAGGAAACTGTTTTTT
-	TRBV18	TRBJ1-2	-	CASSGARQLNYGYTF	TGTGCCAGCTCAGGAGCACGACAGCTTAACTATGGCTACACCTTC
-	TRBV28	TRBJ1-1	-	CASSLRGTEAFF	TGTGCCAGCAGTCTAAGGGGCACTGAAGCTTTCTTT
TRBD1	TRBV11-3	TRBJ1-6	once	CASENGDRLPFSYNSPLHF	TGTGCCTCCGAGAACGGGGACAGGCTTCCGTTCTCCTATAATTCACCCCTCCACTTT